Following are 18 T cell receptor beta chains from one sample sequenced in a study of T cells in Graves' hyperthyroidism and ophthalmopathy. What was amplified from RNA transcripts were TCR beta CDR3 regions. RT-PCR in the first round (using the HTBI primer set) targeted the TCR CDR3. TCRdb re-called the multiplex PCR reads with MiXCR, one entry per CDR3 protein. The table lists some 600,000 distinct CDR3 sequences, around 14% of them singletons. Sequences were obtained from blood. These TCRs come from a woman under 40 with Graves' hyperthyroidism that later progressed to Graves' ophthalmopathy.

This clonotype showed up many times. The V gene is TRBV12-3 or TRBV12-4, the J gene TRBJ2-5, with D hard to call. The CDR3 has 15 amino acids. Trimming stripped 3 bases from V and 0 bases from J, with 11 bases between. CDR3 coding DNA: TGTGCCAGCAGTTTCTTCGGCAGAAACCAAGAGACCCAGTACTTC. It yields the protein CASSFFGRNQETQYF.

The genes are TRBV5-1 and TRBJ2-7; no reliable D call. This CDR3 has 16 residues. The V end lost 0 bases, the J end lost 2 bases, and 15 bases lay between the germline ends. Germline V gene sequence: CDR1 SGHRS, CDR2 YFSETQ. The CDR3 bases are TGCGCCAGCAGCTTGGCCGCAGAAAGTGGCACCTACGAGCAGTACTTC. Protein: CASSLAAESGTYEQYF.

This clonotype was counted ten times or more. The J gene is TRBJ2-2, the V gene TRBV24-1; D possibly matches TRBD1 or TRBD2 (6 bases each). There are 19 residues in the CDR3. V lost 2 bases to trimming and J lost 6 bases, with 24 bases between them. CDR1 KGHDR and CDR2 SFDVKD come from the germline V gene. CDR3 nucleotides: TGTGCCACCAGTGATTCGAAGGACTTGGGGGGCGTCGAGGCCGGGGAGCTGTTTTTT. It yields the protein CATSDSKDLGGVEAGELFF.

This clonotype was counted ten times or more. The CDR3 loop is CSALAGPSYEQYF. DNA of the CDR3: TGCAGTGCTCTAGCGGGTCCCTCCTACGAGCAGTACTTC. The J gene is TRBJ2-7, the V gene TRBV20-1, with 8 bases fitting TRBD2. Germline lookup yields CDR1 DFQATT and CDR2 SNEGSKA (reference sequence). This CDR3 is 13 amino acids long. Germline trimming cut 5 bases from V and 0 bases from J; bases unmatched to any gene: 3.

This clonotype was seen a handful of times. The J gene is TRBJ2-1, the V gene TRBV4-1, with 7 nucleotides matching TRBD2. The CDR3 loop spans 14 amino acids. Trimming at V came to 3 bases and at J to 7 bases, leaving 6 bases not matched to a gene. The germline gives CDR1 MGHRA, CDR2 YSYEKL. The chain's CDR3 is CASSHLGGGNEQFF. DNA of the CDR3: TGCGCCAGCAGCCACCTTGGCGGGGGTAATGAGCAGTTCTTC.

This clonotype came up many times. J is TRBJ2-3 and V is TRBV11-2; D not resolved. The germline CDR1 and CDR2 sequences are SGHAT and FQNNGV. V lost 5 bases, J lost 4 bases, and 13 bases lay in between. The CDR3 runs 14 residues. The CDR3 loop reads CASSASDRPDTQYF. The CDR3 DNA follows: TGTGCCAGCAGCGCTAGTGACCGCCCAGATACGCAGTATTTT.

This clonotype was counted ten times or more. J is TRBJ2-5 and V is TRBV6-2 or TRBV6-3, with D possibly being TRBD2 (6 bases). The V gene's germline CDR1 is MNHEY and CDR2 SVGEGT. Trimming left V 10 bases short and J 5 bases short, with 14 bases between. CDR3 length: 12 residues. The chain's CDR3 is CATAGQWETQYF. CDR3 nucleotides: TGTGCCACCGCGGGGCAATGGGAGACCCAGTACTTC.

This clonotype was counted ten times or more. The genes are TRBV28 and TRBJ1-6; weak D call: TRBD1 (6 bases). The V and J ends lost 6 bases and 10 bases respectively, with 13 bases between them. Germline CDR1 and CDR2: MDHEN and SYDVKM. This CDR3 spans 13 amino acids. The CDR3 protein is CASSPTGYSPLHF. The CDR3 DNA is TGTGCCAGCAGCCCTACAGGGTACTCACCCCTCCACTTT.

The table lists this clonotype with many counts. This rearrangement joins TRBV20-1 to TRBJ2-2, with TRBD1 matching 11 bases. After removal of 3 bases from V and 5 bases from J, the junction contained 8 bases not matched to a gene. Germline assignment: CDR1 DFQATT and CDR2 SNEGSKA (reference sequence). The CDR3 sequence is 16 residues long. As DNA, the CDR3 is TGCAGTGCTAGCGACCCCGGGACAGGGGGAACCGGGGAGCTGTTTTTT. It specifies CSASDPGTGGTGELFF.

The chain combines TRBV5-6 with TRBJ2-1; the match to TRBD2 covers 12 bases. CDR3 length equals 15 residues. Germline V gene data show CDR1 as SGHDT and CDR2 as YYEEEE. Unmatched junction bases numbered 7, after V lost 4 bases and J lost 8 bases. The CDR3 DNA sequence: TGTGCCAGCAGCCTAAGACTAGCGGGAGCGGATGAGCAGTTCTTC. Translating it yields CASSLRLAGADEQFF.

This clonotype was counted at least ten times. The rearrangement links TRBV12-5 to TRBJ2-1; 7 bases are a match to TRBD2. J was trimmed by 4 bases and V by 3 bases; bases with no gene match: 15. The CDR3 spans 18 residues. CDR1 and CDR2 from the germline V gene are LGHNT and FRNRAP. The CDR3 region is CASGFRRESFESYNEQFF. CDR3 DNA: TGTGCTAGTGGTTTCAGGCGGGAGAGTTTCGAGAGTTACAATGAGCAGTTCTTC.

This clonotype was observed at least ten times. The V and J genes are TRBV7-8 and TRBJ2-1, with D maybe TRBD1 (5 bases). The CDR3 length is 16 residues. The germline V gene has CDR1 SGHVS and CDR2 FQNEAQ. The V and J ends lost 2 bases and 7 bases respectively, with 18 bases between them. The chain's CDR3 is CASSLRGTDLWNEQFF. The CDR3 DNA follows: TGTGCCAGCAGCTTAAGGGGCACGGACCTCTGGAATGAGCAGTTCTTC.

This clonotype was counted only a few times. The gene calls are TRBV20-1 and TRBJ1-6, with D perhaps matching TRBD1 (6 bases). The V end was cut by 2 bases, the J end by 10 bases, with 15 bases between. The V gene's germline CDR1 is DFQATT and CDR2 SNEGSKA (reference sequence). The CDR3 loop spans 14 amino acids. The CDR3 region is CSARTLQGSSPLHF. The CDR3, as DNA: TGCAGTGCTAGAACCCTACAGGGAAGCTCACCCCTCCACTTT.

At least ten counts were recorded for this clonotype. This sequence joins TRBV18 and TRBJ2-5; TRBD1 matches 8 bases. This CDR3 contains 15 residues. CDR1 is KGHSH and CDR2 is LQKENI in the germline V gene. With 6 bases clipped from V and 2 bases from J, the junction kept 8 bases outside the gene matches. The CDR3: CASSGTGVYQETQYF. The CDR3 bases are TGTGCCAGCTCCGGGACAGGAGTATATCAAGAGACCCAGTACTTC.

This clonotype has at least ten counts. V is TRBV30 and J is TRBJ2-2; D is possibly TRBD2 (5 bases). This CDR3 contains 14 residues. Looked up from germline, CDR1 is GTSNPN and CDR2 is SVGIG (reference sequence). Trimming pared 3 bases from V and 0 bases from J, leaving 8 bases between. In nucleotides, the CDR3 is TGTGCCTGGAGCGACGGGACGAACACCGGGGAGCTGTTTTTT. It translates to CAWSDGTNTGELFF. Supplemented by reference TRBV30 and TRBJ2-2, the full variable domain reads SQTIHQWPATLVQPVGSPLSLECTVEGTSNPNLYWYRQAAGRGLQLLFYSVGIGQISSEVPQNLSASRPQDRQFILSSKKLLLSDSGFYLCAWSDGTNTGELFFGEGSRLTVL.

This clonotype was counted once. V is TRBV20-1 and J is TRBJ2-2, with no clear D. Trimming cost V 3 bases and J 0 bases, with 8 bases left between them. There are 14 residues in the CDR3. Germline V lookup: CDR1 DFQATT, CDR2 SNEGSKA (reference sequence). The CDR3 here is CSASGNPNTGELFF. CDR3 coding DNA: TGCAGTGCTAGTGGGAACCCGAACACCGGGGAGCTGTTTTTT.

The sample holds many counts of this clonotype. This sequence joins TRBV6-2 or TRBV6-3 and TRBJ1-2; 9 bases fit TRBD1. Germline V CDR1 and CDR2: MNHEY, SVGEGT. J lost 4 bases, V lost 5 bases, and 8 bases had no gene match. The CDR3 has 15 residues. CDR3 nucleotide sequence: TGTGCCAGCAGTCCCGGGACAGGGAAAAGCTATGGCTACACCTTC. Translating gives CASSPGTGKSYGYTF.

Ten or more counts support this clonotype. The V call is TRBV3-1, the J call TRBJ2-1; 8 positions match TRBD1. Germline assignment: CDR1 LGHDT and CDR2 YNNKEL (reference sequence). The ends lost 1 base at V and 3 bases at J; junction bases unmatched: 2. The CDR3 spans 15 residues. The CDR3, as DNA: TGTGCCAGCAGCCAAGCCGGGACAGGCTACAATGAGCAGTTCTTC. This gives the protein CASSQAGTGYNEQFF.